Shown below are 6 T cell receptor beta chains from a single sample sequenced in a study of cytomegalovirus exposure and HLA in healthy donors. Vbeta (60) and Jbeta (13) primers were used in the PCR. Profiling relied on immunoSEQ multiplex PCR, and the TCRdb table lists in-frame clones only, not all of them. Of 160,000 or so clones listed, just under 80% are singletons. Specimen: PBMCs. All receptors derive from a man aged 18 to 30 in good health and CMV-seropositive.

This clone was seen just once. This rearrangement joins TRBV10-3 to TRBJ2-2; D is unclear. The CDR3 runs to 15 residues. V shed 2 bases and J shed 1 base, with 8 bases lying between them. The germline CDR1 and CDR2 sequences are ENHRY and SYGVKD. CDR3 residues: CAISEVQRNTGELFF. DNA for the CDR3: TGTGCCATCAGTGAGGTCCAGCGGAACACCGGGGAGCTGTTTTTT.

CDR3 nucleotide sequence: TGTGCCAGCAGTCAAGCCGCCGAAGCGGGAGTCCAGTACTTC. Its translation: CASSQAAEAGVQYF. V is TRBV7-9 and J is TRBJ2-4, with 8 positions matching TRBD2. The CDR3 is made up of 14 amino acids. V lost 6 bases, J lost 13 bases, and 14 bases stayed unmatched. The V gene's germline CDR1 is SEHNR and CDR2 FQNEAQ (reference sequence).

The J gene is TRBJ2-3, the V gene TRBV7-9; D gene unclear. The CDR3 covers 12 residues. Trimming removed 4 bases at V and 4 bases at J, with 6 bases between. Germline CDR1 reads SEHNR; CDR2 reads FQNEAQ (reference sequence). CDR3 DNA sequence: TGTGCCAGCAGCTCCAAGCCAGATACGCAGTATTTT. This codes for CASSSKPDTQYF.

The rearrangement uses TRBV5-4 and TRBJ2-2; D perhaps matches TRBD1 (6 bases). CDR3 length equals 14 residues. CDR1 is SGHNT and CDR2 is YYREEE in the germline V gene (reference sequence). V was pared by 4 bases and J by 5 bases, with 12 bases between. This chain's CDR3 is CASSPSDRTGELFF. The CDR3 DNA sequence: TGTGCCAGCAGCCCATCGGACAGAACCGGGGAGCTGTTTTTT.

Only a few counts were recorded for this clone. The rearrangement uses TRBV7-2 and TRBJ1-1, with D unclear. This CDR3 comprises 13 residues. The germline V gene has CDR1 SGHTA and CDR2 FQGNSA. The V end was cut by 3 bases, the J end by 2 bases, with 7 bases between. The chain's CDR3 is CASSFTRNTEAFF. The CDR3 nucleotides are TGTGCCAGCAGCTTTACCAGAAACACTGAAGCTTTCTTT.

The gene calls are TRBV12-5 and TRBJ2-2; D possibly corresponds to TRBD1 (6 bases). The CDR3 length is 15 residues. Germline V CDR1 and CDR2: LGHNT, FRNRAP. V gave up 6 bases and J gave up 3 bases, with 14 bases separating them. CDR3 in amino acids: CASGRQAVDTGELFF. The CDR3 nucleotides read TGTGCTAGTGGACGACAGGCGGTAGACACCGGGGAGCTGTTTTTT.